The following is a TCR beta chain sequence with its context. This specimen belongs to a study of blood T cell repertoires in COVID-19. Study summary: The origin of the acute and convalescent COVID-19 samples was the United States, Italy and Spain. Nucleic acid was either cDNA or gDNA, and it came from T cells, B-cell-depleted T cells, or PBMCs.

V was trimmed by 3 bases and J by 8 bases, leaving 14 bases between them. Per the germline V gene, CDR1 is MNHEY and CDR2 is SMNVEV (reference sequence). The CDR3 totals 15 residues. Original methodology: Estimation of nucleated cell counts was performed using reference gene primer amplification. Here immunoSEQ multiplex PCR was the method, and the copy in TCRdb shows in-frame clones only, minus some. The DNA was the basis for D and trimming; V, J and clone size are from that table. Among tens of thousands of clones, more than 70% were seen once, and the ten largest hold more than 15%. The source is an older woman with acute or convalescent COVID-19. Sequencing used peripheral blood. The chain has TRBV27 and TRBJ1-6; D is perhaps TRBD1 (5 bases). The CDR3 DNA is TGTGCCAGCAGTTTTCAGGGTGCGCTAGATTCACCCCTCCACTTT. It specifies CASSFQGALDSPLHF.